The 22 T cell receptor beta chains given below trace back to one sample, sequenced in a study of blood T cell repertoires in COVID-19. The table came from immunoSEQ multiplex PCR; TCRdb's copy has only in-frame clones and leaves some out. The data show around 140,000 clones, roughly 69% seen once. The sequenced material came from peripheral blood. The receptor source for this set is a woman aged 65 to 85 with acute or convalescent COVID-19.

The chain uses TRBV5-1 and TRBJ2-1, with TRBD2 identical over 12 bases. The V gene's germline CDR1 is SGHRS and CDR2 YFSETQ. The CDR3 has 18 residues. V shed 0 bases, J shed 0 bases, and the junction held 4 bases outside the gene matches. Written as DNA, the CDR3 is TGCGCCAGCAGCTTGGCGGGACTAGCGGGTACCTCCTACAATGAGCAGTTCTTC. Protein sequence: CASSLAGLAGTSYNEQFF.

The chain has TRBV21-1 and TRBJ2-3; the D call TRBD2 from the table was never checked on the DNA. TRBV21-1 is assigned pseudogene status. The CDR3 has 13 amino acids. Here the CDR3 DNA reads TGTGCCAGCAGCAAAGGGGGACTAGCGGTATCGTATTTT. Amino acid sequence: CASSKGGLAVSYF.

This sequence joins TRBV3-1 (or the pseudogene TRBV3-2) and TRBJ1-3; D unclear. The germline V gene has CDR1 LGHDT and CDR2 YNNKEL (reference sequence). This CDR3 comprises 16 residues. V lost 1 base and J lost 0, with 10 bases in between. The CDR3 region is CASSQVAGNSGNTIYF. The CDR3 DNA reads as TGTGCCAGCAGCCAAGTCGCAGGAAACTCTGGAAACACCATATATTTT.

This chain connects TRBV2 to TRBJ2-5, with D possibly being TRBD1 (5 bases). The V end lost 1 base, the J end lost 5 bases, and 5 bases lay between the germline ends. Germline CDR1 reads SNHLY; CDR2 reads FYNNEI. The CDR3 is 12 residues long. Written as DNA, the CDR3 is TGTGCCAGCAGTGAAGAGGGGGAGACCCAGTACTTC. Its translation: CASSEEGETQYF.

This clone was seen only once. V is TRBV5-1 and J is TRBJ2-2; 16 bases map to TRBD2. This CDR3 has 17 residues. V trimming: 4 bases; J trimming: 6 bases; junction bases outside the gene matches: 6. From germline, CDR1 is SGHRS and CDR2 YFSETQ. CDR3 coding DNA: TGCGCCAGCAGCCCGGGACTAGCGGGGGGGCCCTCCGGGGAGCTGTTTTTT. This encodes CASSPGLAGGPSGELFF.

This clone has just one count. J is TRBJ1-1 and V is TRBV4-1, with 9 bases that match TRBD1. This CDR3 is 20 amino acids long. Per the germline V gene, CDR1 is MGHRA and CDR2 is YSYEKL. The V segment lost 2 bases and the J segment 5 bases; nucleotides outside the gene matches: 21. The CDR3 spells CASSQIQGAQVLTLTTEAFF. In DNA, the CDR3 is TGCGCCAGCAGCCAAATACAGGGGGCGCAGGTCCTGACGCTAACGACTGAAGCTTTCTTT.

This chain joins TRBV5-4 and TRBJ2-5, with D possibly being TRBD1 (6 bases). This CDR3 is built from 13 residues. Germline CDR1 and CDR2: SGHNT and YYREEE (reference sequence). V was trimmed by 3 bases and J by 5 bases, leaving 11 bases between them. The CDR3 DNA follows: TGTGCCAGCAGCTCCCAGGGGTGGGAGACCCAGTACTTC. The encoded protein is CASSSQGWETQYF.

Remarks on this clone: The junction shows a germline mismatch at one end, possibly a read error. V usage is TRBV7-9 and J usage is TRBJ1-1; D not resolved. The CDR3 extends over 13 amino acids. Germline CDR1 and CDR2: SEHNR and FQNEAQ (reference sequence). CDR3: CATSGGLNTEAFF. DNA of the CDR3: TGTGCCACCAGCGGAGGCCTGAACACTGAAGCTTTCTTT.

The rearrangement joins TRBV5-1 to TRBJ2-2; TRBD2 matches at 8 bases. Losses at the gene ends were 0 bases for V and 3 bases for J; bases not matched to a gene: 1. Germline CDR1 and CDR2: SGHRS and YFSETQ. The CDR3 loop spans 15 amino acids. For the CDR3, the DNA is TGCGCCAGCAGCTTGGGAGCGGGGGACACCGGGGAGCTGTTTTTT. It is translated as CASSLGAGDTGELFF.

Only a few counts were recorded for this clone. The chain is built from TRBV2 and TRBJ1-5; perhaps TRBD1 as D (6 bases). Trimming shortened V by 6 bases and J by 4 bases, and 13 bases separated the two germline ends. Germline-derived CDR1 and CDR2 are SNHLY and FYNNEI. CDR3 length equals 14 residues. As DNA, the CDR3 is TGTGCCAGCAGATACGGACAGAATAATCAGCCCCAGCATTTT. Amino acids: CASRYGQNNQPQHF.

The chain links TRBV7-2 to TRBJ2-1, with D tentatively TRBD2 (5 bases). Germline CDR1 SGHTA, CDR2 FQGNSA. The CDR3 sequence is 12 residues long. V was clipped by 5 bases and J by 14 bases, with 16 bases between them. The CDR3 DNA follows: TGTGCCAGCAGCCCTCTACTAGGTCGGAAGTTCTTC. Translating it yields CASSPLLGRKFF.

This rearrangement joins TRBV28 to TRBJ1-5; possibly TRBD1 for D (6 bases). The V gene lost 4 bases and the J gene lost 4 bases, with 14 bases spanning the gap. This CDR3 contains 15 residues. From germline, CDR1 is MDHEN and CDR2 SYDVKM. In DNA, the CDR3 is TGTGCCAGCAGTTCGGGTCAGGGGCGGAATCAGCCCCAGCATTTT. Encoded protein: CASSSGQGRNQPQHF.

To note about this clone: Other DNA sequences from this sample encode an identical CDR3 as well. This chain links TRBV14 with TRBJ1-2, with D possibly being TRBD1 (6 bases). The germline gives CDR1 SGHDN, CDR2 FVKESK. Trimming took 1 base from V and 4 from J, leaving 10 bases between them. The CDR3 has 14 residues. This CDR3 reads CASSQVQGAYGYTF. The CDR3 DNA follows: TGTGCCAGCAGCCAAGTACAGGGTGCCTATGGCTACACCTTC. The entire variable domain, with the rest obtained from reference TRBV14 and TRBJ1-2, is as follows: EAGVTQFPSHSVIEKGQTVTLRCDPISGHDNLYWYRRVMGKEIKFLLHFVKESKQDESGMPNNRFLAERTGGTYSTLKVQPAELEDSGVYFCASSQVQGAYGYTFGSGTRLTVV.

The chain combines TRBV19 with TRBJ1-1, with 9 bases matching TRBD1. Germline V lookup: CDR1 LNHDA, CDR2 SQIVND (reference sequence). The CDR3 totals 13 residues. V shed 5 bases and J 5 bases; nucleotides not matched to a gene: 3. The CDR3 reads CASSGDRGTEAFF. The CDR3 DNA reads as TGTGCCAGTAGTGGAGACAGGGGGACTGAAGCTTTCTTT. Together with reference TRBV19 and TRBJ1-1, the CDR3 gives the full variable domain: DGGITQSPKYLFRKEGQNVTLSCEQNLNHDAMYWYRQDPGQGLRLIYYSQIVNDFQKGDIAEGYSVSREKKESFPLTVTSAQKNPTAFYLCASSGDRGTEAFFGQGTRLTVV.

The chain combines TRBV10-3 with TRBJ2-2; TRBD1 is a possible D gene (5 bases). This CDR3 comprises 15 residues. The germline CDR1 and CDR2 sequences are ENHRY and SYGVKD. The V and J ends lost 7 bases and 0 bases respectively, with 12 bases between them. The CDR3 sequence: CAITTDTSNTGELFF. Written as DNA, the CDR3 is TGTGCCATCACGACAGATACTTCGAACACCGGGGAGCTGTTTTTT.

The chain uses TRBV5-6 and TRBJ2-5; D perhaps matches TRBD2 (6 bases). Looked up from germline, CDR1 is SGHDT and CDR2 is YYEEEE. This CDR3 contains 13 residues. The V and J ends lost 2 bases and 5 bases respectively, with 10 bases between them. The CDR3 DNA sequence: TGTGCCAGCAGCTTTTTAGGAGGGGAGACCCAGTACTTC. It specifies CASSFLGGETQYF.

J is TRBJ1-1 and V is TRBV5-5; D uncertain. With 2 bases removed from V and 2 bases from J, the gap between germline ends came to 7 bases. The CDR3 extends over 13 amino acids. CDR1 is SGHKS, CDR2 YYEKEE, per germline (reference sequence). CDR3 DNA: TGTGCCAGCAGCTTTCAACTAAACACTGAAGCTTTCTTT. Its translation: CASSFQLNTEAFF.

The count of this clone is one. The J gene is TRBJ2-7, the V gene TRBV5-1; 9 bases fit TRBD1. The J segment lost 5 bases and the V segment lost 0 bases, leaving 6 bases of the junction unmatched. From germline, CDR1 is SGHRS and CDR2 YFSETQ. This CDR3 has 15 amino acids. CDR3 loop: CASSLEGQGVNEQYF. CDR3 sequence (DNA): TGCGCCAGCAGCTTGGAGGGACAGGGAGTCAACGAGCAGTACTTC.

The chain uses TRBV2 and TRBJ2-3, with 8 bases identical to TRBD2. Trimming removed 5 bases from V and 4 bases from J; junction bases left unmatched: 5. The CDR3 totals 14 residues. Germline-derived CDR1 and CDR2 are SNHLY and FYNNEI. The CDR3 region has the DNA TGTGCCAGCAGTTTAGCGGGACGGGCAGATACGCAGTATTTT. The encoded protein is CASSLAGRADTQYF.

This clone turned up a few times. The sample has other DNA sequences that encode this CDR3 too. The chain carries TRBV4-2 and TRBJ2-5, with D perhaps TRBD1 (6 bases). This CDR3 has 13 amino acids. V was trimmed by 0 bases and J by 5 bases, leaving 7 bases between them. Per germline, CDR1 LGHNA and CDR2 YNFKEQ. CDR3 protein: CASSQDRGETQYF. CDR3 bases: TGTGCCAGCAGCCAAGATAGGGGGGAGACCCAGTACTTC.

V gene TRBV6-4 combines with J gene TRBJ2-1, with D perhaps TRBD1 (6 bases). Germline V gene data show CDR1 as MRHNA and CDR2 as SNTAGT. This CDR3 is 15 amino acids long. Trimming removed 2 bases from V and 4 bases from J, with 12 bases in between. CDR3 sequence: CASSDNGQPYNEQFF. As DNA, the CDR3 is TGTGCCAGCAGTGACAATGGACAGCCTTACAATGAGCAGTTCTTC.

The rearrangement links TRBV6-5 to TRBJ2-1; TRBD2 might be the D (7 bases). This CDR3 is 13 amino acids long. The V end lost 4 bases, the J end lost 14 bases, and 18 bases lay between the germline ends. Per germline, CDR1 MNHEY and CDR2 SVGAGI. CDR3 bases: TGTGCCAGCAGTTCTCCCCGGACTAGGGGGGAGTTCTTC. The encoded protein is CASSSPRTRGEFF.